Listed below are T cell receptor beta chains from one sample, sequenced in a study of shared clonotypes between healthy human individuals. Libraries were prepared by immunoSEQ multiplex PCR; TCRdb keeps only in-frame clonotypes and omits some of them. The data hold fewer than 850,000 clones, with approximately 75% observed a single time. Sequenced material: memory CD4+ T cells sorted from blood. Receptors were obtained from a woman younger than 45 in good health. CDR3s include the opening cysteine and the closing phenylalanine or tryptophan. Fields, in order: V gene, J gene, D gene, CDR3 length, clone size, CDR3 protein, CDR3 DNA. A D gene is named only where the DNA matches it firmly. Clone size appears in some rows only: once, few, many, or a class for an expanded clone.

>TRBV7-9|TRBJ2-3|TRBD2|15|-
CASSLGSGSSDTQYF
TGTGCCAGCAGCTTAGGTAGCGGGAGTTCAGATACGCAGTATTTT
>TRBV19|TRBJ1-4|-|14|-
CASSPPRGNEKLFF
TGTGCCAGTAGTCCCCCCCGGGGGAATGAAAAACTGTTTTTT
>TRBV7-6|TRBJ2-3|-|15|-
CASSLGLRKPDTQYF
TGTGCCAGCAGCTTAGGTCTCCGGAAGCCAGATACGCAGTATTTT
>TRBV5-4|TRBJ1-3|-|15|-
CASSLDGGSGNTIYF
TGTGCCAGCAGCTTGGACGGAGGCTCTGGAAACACCATATATTTT
>TRBV27|TRBJ2-4|-|14|-
CASSLSGVRNIQYF
TGTGCCAGCAGTTTATCCGGGGTTCGAAACATTCAGTACTTC
>TRBV9|TRBJ1-5|TRBD1|15|-
CASSQGTDSNQPQHF
TGTGCCAGCAGCCAAGGGACAGACAGCAATCAGCCCCAGCATTTT
>TRBV28|TRBJ2-3|-|11|-
CASSGSGGQYF
TGTGCCAGCAGTGGGAGCGGCGGGCAGTATTTT
>TRBV5-1|TRBJ2-1|TRBD2|15|many
CASSLSSGSYNEQFF
TGCGCCAGCAGCTTATCTAGCGGGAGCTACAATGAGCAGTTCTTC
>TRBV2|TRBJ2-2|-|14|-
CASSEASNTGELFF
TGTGCCAGCAGTGAAGCGAGCAACACCGGGGAGCTGTTTTTT
>TRBV5-1|TRBJ2-7|-|14|-
CASSLRTQDYEQYF
TGCGCCAGCAGCTTGCGGACGCAAGATTACGAGCAGTACTTC
>TRBV7-9|TRBJ2-5|-|13|once
CASSLATEETQYF
TGTGCCAGCAGCTTAGCCACGGAAGAGACCCAGTACTTC
>TRBV19|TRBJ2-7|TRBD1|15|-
CASRRGGTGGYEQYF
TGTGCCAGTAGACGAGGTGGGACAGGGGGCTACGAGCAGTACTTC
>TRBV25-1|TRBJ1-4|-|15|-
CASSEQQGTNEKLFF
TGTGCCAGCAGTGAACAACAGGGAACTAATGAAAAACTGTTTTTT